This T cell receptor (beta chain) was found in a study of CD8 T cells in ankylosing spondylitis. Worth noting for this clonotype: Its specificity is not known. No DNA is shown, since the ends of the CDR3 on it are uncertain; the CDR3 is the one TCRdb lists.

Each CDR3 protein gets one entry after TCRdb re-called the 5' RACE reads with MiXCR. Among some 240,000 distinct CDR3 sequences, approximately 7.4% were seen once, and the ten largest hold approximately 14%. Notes on the study in general: Ankylosing spondylitis blood appeared to be characterized by a TCR beta motif of about eight highly homologous variants.

From its first to its last residue, the CDR3 has 13 amino acids. Germline-derived CDR1 and CDR2 are MNHEY and SMNVEV (reference sequence). This TCR derives from a male donor with ankylosing spondylitis. The chain employs TRBV27 and TRBJ2-7. Sequences were obtained from blood, either unsorted or a sorted T cell fraction (not recorded which). The CDR3 loop reads CASSSSIPYEQYF.